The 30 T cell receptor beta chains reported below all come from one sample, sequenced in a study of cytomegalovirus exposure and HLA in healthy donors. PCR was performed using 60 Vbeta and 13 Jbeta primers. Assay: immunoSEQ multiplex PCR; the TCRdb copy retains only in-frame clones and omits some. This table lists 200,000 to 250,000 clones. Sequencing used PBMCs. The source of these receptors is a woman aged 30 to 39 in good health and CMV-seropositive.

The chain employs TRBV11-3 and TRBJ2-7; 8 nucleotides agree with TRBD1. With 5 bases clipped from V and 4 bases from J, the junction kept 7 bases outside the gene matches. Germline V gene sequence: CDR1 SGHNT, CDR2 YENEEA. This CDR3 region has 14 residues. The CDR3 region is CASSIGQGAYEQYF. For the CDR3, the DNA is TGTGCCAGCAGCATCGGACAGGGTGCTTACGAGCAGTACTTC.

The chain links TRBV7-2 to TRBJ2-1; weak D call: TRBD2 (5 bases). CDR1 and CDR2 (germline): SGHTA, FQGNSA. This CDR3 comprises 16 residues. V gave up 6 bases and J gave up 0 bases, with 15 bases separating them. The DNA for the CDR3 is TGTGCCAGCAGGCTTCACTGGGAGAGCTCCTACAATGAGCAGTTCTTC. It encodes CASRLHWESSYNEQFF.

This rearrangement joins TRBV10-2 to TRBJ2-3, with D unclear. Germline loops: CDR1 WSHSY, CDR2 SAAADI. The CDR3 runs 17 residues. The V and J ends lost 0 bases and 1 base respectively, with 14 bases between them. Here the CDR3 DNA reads TGCGCCAGCAGTGAGTCTACAGCAAGTCGGCGCACAGATACGCAGTATTTT. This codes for CASSESTASRRTDTQYF.

CDR3 coding DNA: TGCGCCAGCAGCCAAGATCCCCTAGCGGGAGGTGACAAAAACATTCAGTACTTC. This gives the protein CASSQDPLAGGDKNIQYF. The chain employs TRBV4-3 and TRBJ2-4, with 11 bases identical to TRBD2. Per germline, CDR1 LGHNA and CDR2 YSLEER. This CDR3 contains 18 residues. Trimming removed 0 bases from V and 3 bases from J; junction bases left unmatched: 7.

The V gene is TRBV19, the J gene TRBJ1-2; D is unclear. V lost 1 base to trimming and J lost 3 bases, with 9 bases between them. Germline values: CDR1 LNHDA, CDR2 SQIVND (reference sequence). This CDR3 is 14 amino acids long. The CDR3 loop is CASSIGFSDYGYTF. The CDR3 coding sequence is TGTGCCAGTAGTATAGGTTTCAGCGACTATGGCTACACCTTC. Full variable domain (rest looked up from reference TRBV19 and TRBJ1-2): DGGITQSPKYLFRKEGQNVTLSCEQNLNHDAMYWYRQDPGQGLRLIYYSQIVNDFQKGDIAEGYSVSREKKESFPLTVTSAQKNPTAFYLCASSIGFSDYGYTFGSGTRLTVV.

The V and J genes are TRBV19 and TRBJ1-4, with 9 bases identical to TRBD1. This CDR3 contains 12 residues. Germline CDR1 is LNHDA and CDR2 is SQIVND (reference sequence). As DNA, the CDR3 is TGTGCGAGTTGGGACAGGGATGAAAAACTGTTTTTT. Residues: CASWDRDEKLFF.

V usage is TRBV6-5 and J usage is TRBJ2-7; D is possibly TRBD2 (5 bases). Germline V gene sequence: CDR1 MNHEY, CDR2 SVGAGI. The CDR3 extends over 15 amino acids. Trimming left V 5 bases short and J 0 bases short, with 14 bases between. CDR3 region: CASSPGSPSSYEQYF. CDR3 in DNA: TGTGCCAGCAGTCCGGGGTCCCCGAGCTCCTACGAGCAGTACTTC.

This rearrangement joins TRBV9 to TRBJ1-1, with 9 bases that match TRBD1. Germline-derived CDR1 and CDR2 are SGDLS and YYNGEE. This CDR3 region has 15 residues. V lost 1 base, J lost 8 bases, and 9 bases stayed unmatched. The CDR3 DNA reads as TGTGCCAGCAGCGTAAACGCCCCCGGGACAGGGGAAGCTTTCTTT. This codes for CASSVNAPGTGEAFF.

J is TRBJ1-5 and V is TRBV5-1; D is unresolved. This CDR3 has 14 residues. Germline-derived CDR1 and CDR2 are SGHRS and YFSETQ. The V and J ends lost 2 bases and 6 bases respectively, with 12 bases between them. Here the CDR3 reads CASSFNGEGQPQHF. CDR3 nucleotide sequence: TGCGCCAGCAGCTTCAATGGGGAGGGTCAGCCCCAGCATTTT. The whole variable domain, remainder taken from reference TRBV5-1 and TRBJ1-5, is KAGVTQTPRYLIKTRGQQVTLSCSPISGHRSVSWYQQTPGQGLQFLFEYFSETQRNKGNFPGRFSGRQFSNSRSEMNVSTLELGDSALYLCASSFNGEGQPQHFGDGTRLSIL.

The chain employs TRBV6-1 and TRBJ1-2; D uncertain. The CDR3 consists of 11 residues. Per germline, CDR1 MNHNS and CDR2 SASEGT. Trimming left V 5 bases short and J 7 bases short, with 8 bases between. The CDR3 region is CASSRQAGYTF. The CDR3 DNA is TGTGCCAGCAGTAGGCAGGCTGGCTACACCTTC.

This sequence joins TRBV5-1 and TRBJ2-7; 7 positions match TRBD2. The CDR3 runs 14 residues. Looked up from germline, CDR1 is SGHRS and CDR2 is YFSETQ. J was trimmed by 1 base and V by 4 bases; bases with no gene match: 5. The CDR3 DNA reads TGCGCCAGCAGCGCCCAGGGAGGGTCCTACGAGCAGTACTTC. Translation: CASSAQGGSYEQYF.

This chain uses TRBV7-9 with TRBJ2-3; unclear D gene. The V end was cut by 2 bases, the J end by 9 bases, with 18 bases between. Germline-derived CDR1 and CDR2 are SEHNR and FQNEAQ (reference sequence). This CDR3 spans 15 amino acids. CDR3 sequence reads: CASSLQSTSGETQYF. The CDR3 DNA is TGTGCCAGCAGCTTACAAAGTACCTCTGGTGAGACGCAGTATTTT.

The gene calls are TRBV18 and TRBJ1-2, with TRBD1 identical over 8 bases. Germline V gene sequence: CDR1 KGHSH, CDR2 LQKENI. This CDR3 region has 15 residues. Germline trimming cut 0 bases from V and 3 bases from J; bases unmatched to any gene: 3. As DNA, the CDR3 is TGTGCCAGCTCACCACCCCTACAGGGGGACTATGGCTACACCTTC. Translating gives CASSPPLQGDYGYTF.

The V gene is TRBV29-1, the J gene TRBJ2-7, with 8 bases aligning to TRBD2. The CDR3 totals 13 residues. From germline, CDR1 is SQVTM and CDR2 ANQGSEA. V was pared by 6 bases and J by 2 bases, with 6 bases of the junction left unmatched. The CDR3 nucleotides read TGCAGCGTCACCGGGAGGGCAACCTACGAGCAGTACTTC. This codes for CSVTGRATYEQYF.

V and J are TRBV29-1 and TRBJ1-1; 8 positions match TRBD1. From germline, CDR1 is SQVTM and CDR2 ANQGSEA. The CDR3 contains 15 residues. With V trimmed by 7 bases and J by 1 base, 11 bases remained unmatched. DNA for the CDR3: TGCAGCGGTCATTCTTTCGGGACAGGGAACACTGAAGCTTTCTTT. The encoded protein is CSGHSFGTGNTEAFF.

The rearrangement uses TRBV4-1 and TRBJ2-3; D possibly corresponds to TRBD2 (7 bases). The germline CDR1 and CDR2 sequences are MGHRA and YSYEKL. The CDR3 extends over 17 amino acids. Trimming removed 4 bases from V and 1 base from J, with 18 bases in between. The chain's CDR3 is CASSPTWGAGGTDTQYF. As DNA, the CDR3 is TGCGCCAGCAGCCCCACGTGGGGGGCGGGGGGCACAGATACGCAGTATTTT.

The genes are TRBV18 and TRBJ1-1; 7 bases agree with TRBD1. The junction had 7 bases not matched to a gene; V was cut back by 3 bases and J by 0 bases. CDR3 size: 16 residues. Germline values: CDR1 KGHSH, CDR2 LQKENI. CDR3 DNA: TGTGCCAGCTCACCCTCAGAGGGGGCCGTGAACACTGAAGCTTTCTTT. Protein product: CASSPSEGAVNTEAFF.

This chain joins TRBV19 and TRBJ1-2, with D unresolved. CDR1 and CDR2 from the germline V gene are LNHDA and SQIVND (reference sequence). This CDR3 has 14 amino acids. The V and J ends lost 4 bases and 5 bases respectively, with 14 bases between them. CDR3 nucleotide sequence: TGTGCCAGTAGTACACCTATCCGGGAGTATGGCTACACCTTC. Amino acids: CASSTPIREYGYTF.

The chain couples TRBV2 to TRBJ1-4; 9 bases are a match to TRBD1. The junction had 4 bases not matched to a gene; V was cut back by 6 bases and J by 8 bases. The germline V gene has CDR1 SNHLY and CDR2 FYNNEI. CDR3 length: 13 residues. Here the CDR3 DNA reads TGTGCCAGCAGGGGACAGGGACGCGAAAAACTGTTTTTT. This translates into CASRGQGREKLFF.

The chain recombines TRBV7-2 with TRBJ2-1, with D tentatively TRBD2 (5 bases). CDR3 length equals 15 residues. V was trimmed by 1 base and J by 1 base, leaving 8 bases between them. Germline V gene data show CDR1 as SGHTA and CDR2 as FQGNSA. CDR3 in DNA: TGTGCCAGCAGCTTAGATGGGAGTTCCTACAATGAGCAGTTCTTC. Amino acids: CASSLDGSSYNEQFF. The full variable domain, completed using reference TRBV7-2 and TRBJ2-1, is GAGVSQSPSNKVTEKGKDVELRCDPISGHTALYWYRQSLGQGLEFLIYFQGNSAPDKSGLPSDRFSAERTGGSVSTLTIQRTQQEDSAVYLCASSLDGSSYNEQFFGPGTRLTVL.

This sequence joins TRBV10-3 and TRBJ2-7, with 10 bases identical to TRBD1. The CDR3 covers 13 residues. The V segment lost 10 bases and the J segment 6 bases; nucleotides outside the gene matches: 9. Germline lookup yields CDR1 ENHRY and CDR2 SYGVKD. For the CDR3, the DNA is TGTGCCACCTCGTTCGGGACAGGGGCCGAGCAGTACTTC. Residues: CATSFGTGAEQYF.

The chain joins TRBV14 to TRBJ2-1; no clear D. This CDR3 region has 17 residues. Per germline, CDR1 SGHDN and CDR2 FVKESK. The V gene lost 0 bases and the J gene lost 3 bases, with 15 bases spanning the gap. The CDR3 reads CASSQEPESRGYNEQFF. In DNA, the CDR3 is TGTGCCAGCAGCCAAGAACCCGAGTCCCGCGGCTACAATGAGCAGTTCTTC.

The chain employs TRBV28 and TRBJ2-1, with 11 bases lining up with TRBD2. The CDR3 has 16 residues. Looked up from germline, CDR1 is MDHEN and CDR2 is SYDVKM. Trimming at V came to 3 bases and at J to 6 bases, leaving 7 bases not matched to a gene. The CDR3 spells CASSFLLAGVGNEQFF. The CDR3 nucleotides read TGTGCCAGCAGTTTCTTACTAGCGGGAGTAGGCAATGAGCAGTTCTTC.

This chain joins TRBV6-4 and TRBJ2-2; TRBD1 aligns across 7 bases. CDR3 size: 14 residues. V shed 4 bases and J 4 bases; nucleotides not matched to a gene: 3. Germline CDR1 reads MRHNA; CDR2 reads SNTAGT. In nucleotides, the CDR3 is TGTGCCAGCAGTGGAGGGGGCGGCACCGGGGAGCTGTTTTTT. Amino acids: CASSGGGGTGELFF.

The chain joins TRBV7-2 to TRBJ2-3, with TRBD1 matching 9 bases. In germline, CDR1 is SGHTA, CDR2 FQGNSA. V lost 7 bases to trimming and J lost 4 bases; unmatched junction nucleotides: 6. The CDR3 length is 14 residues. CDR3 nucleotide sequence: TGTGCCAGCAACGAACAGGGGGCAGCAGATACGCAGTATTTT. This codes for CASNEQGAADTQYF.

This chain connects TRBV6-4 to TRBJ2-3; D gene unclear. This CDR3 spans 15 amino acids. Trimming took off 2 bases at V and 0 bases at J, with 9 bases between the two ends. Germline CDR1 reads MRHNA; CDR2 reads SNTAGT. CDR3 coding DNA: TGTGCCAGCAGTGACCTGGCGACTAGCACAGATACGCAGTATTTT. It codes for CASSDLATSTDTQYF.

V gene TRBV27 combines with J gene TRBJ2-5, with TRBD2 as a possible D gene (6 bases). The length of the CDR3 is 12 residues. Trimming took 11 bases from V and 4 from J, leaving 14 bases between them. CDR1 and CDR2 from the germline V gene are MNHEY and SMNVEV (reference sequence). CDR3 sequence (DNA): TGTGCCGCCGGAGGGCCTCGAGAGACCCAGTACTTC. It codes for CAAGGPRETQYF.

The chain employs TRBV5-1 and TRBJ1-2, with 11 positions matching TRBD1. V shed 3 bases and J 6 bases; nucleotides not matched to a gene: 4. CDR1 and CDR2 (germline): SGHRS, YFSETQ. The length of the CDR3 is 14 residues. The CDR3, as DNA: TGCGCCAGCAGCTCCGGACAGGGGGCGGATGGCTACACCTTC. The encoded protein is CASSSGQGADGYTF.

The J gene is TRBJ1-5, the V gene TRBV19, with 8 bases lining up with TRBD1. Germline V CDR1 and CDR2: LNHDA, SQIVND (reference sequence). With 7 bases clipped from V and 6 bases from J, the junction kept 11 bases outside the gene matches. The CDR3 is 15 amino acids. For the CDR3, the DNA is TGTGCCAGTATTGGTGGTCCAGGGGGCTTTCAGCCCCAGCATTTT. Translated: CASIGGPGGFQPQHF.

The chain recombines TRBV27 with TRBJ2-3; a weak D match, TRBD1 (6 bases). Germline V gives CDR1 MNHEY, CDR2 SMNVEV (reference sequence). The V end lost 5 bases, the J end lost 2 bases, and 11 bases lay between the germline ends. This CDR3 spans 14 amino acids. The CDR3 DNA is TGTGCCAGCAGTCGCGGACAGCTCACAGATACGCAGTATTTT. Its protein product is CASSRGQLTDTQYF.